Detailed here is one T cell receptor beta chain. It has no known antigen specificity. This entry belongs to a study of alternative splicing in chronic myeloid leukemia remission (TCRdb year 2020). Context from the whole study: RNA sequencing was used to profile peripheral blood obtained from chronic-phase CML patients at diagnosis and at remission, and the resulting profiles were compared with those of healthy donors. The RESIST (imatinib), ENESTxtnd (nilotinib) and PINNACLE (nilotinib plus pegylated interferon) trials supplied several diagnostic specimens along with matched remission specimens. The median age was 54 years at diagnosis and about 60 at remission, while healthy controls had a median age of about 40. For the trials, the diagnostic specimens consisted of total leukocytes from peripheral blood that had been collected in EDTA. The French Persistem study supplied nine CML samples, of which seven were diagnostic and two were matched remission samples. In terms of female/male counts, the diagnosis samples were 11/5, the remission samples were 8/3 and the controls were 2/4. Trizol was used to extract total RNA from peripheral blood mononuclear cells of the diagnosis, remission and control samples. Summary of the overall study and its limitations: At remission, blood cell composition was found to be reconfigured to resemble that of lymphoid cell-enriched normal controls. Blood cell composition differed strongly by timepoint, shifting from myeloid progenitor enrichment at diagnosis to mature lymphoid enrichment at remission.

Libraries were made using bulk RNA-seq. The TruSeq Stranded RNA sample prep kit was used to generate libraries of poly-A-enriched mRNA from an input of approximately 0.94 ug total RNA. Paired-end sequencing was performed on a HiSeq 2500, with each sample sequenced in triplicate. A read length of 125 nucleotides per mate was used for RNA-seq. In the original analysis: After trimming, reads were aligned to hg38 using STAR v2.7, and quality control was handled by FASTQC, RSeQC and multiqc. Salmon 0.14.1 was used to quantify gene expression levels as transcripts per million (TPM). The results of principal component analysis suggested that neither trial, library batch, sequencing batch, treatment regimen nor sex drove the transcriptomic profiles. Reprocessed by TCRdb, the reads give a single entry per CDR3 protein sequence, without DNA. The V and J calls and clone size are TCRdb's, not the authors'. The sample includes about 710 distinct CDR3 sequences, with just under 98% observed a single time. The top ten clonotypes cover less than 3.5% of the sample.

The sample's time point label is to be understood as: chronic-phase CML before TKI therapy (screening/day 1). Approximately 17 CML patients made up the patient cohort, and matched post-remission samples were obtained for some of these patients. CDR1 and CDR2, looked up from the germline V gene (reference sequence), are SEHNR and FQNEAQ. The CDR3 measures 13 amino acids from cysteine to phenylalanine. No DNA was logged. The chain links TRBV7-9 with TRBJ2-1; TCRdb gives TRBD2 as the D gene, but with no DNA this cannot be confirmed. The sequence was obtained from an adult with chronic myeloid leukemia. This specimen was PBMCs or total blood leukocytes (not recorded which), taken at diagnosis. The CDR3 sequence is CASSLVGDNEQFF.